Listed here are 13 T cell receptor beta chains from one sample, sequenced in a study of blood T cell repertoires in COVID-19. Using immunoSEQ multiplex PCR, the repertoire was profiled, and TCRdb retains in-frame clones only, with some absent. The table records roughly 40,000 clones, 70% to 85% of them present only once. The sequenced sample consisted of peripheral blood. The source of these receptors is a human donor in a cohort sampled during active COVID-19.

The chain recombines TRBV28 with TRBJ2-2, with 12 nucleotides matching TRBD1. V shed 2 bases and J 7 bases; nucleotides not matched to a gene: 11. CDR3 length: 18 amino acids. CDR1 and CDR2 (germline): MDHEN, SYDVKM. In DNA, the CDR3 is TGTGCCAGCAGTTTAGAGGGGACAGGGGGCACCCTAAACGGGGAGCTGTTTTTT. The encoded protein is CASSLEGTGGTLNGELFF.

The V gene is TRBV19, the J gene TRBJ1-5; a weak D match, TRBD1 (5 bases). V lost 6 bases and J lost 5, with 14 bases in between. There are 14 residues in the CDR3. Germline loops: CDR1 LNHDA, CDR2 SQIVND (reference sequence). CDR3 sequence reads: CASSLRGGDQPQHF. CDR3 bases: TGTGCCAGTAGCCTTCGGGGGGGGGATCAGCCCCAGCATTTT.

A note on this clone: At one boundary the junction diverges from the germline segment, which might be a read error. The chain links TRBV6-1 to TRBJ1-2; a possible D gene is TRBD1 (5 bases). The CDR3 contains 15 residues. The V gene's germline CDR1 is MNHNS and CDR2 SASEGT. This chain's CDR3 is CASNEALGHQYGYTF. CDR3 coding DNA: TGTGCCAGCAATGAAGCCCTCGGACATCAATACGGCTACACCTTC.

This chain joins TRBV2 and TRBJ2-5; TRBD1 might be the D (6 bases). The V gene lost 8 bases and the J gene lost 1 base, with 11 bases spanning the gap. In germline, CDR1 is SNHLY, CDR2 FYNNEI. The CDR3 covers 13 residues. This CDR3 is CASSGEPQETQYF. CDR3 in DNA: TGTGCCAGCTCAGGGGAACCCCAAGAGACCCAGTACTTC.

This rearrangement joins TRBV27 to TRBJ2-6; 9 nucleotides match TRBD1. The CDR3 runs to 17 residues. Germline lookup yields CDR1 MNHEY and CDR2 SMNVEV (reference sequence). V trimming: 6 bases; J trimming: 3 bases; junction bases outside the gene matches: 9. The CDR3 DNA reads as TGTGCCAGCAGATTAACAGGGGGCTTAGGTGGGGCCAACGTCCTGACTTTC. It translates to CASRLTGGLGGANVLTF. The whole variable domain, remainder taken from reference TRBV27 and TRBJ2-6, is EAQVTQNPRYLITVTGKKLTVTCSQNMNHEYMSWYRQDPGLGLRQIYYSMNVEVTDKGDVPEGYKVSRKEKRNFPLILESPSPNQTSLYFCASRLTGGLGGANVLTFGAGSRLTVL.

This clone appeared a single time. The same CDR3 arises from other DNA sequences in this sample as well. The gene calls are TRBV18 and TRBJ2-7; D is uncertain. Trimming shortened V by 2 bases and J by 0 bases, and 8 bases separated the two germline ends. Germline values: CDR1 KGHSH, CDR2 LQKENI. The CDR3 spans 14 residues. The CDR3 DNA is TGTGCCAGCTCACCAGCCCCCAGCTCCTACGAGCAGTACTTC. Translation gives CASSPAPSSYEQYF.

The chain recombines TRBV27 with TRBJ2-1, with 7 bases fitting TRBD2. The length of the CDR3 is 15 residues. Trimming took 6 bases from V and 4 from J; bases not matched to a gene: 9. Germline V CDR1 and CDR2: MNHEY, SMNVEV (reference sequence). CDR3 in amino acids: CASSISGASYNEQFF. CDR3 nucleotide sequence: TGTGCCAGCAGCATAAGCGGGGCCAGTTACAATGAGCAGTTCTTC.

The V and J genes are TRBV7-3 and TRBJ1-1; D possibly corresponds to TRBD1 (5 bases). The CDR3 covers 14 residues. The V end was cut by 5 bases, the J end by 2 bases, with 12 bases between. Germline-derived CDR1 and CDR2 are SGHTA and FQGTGA. As DNA, the CDR3 is TGTGCCAGCAGCGAGCAGGGTACAAACACTGAAGCTTTCTTT. It translates to CASSEQGTNTEAFF.

This chain connects TRBV30 to TRBJ2-3; 11 bases map to TRBD2. The germline CDR1 and CDR2 sequences are GTSNPN and SVGIG (reference sequence). Trimming removed 2 bases from V and 7 bases from J; junction bases left unmatched: 11. The CDR3 sequence is 16 residues long. CDR3 protein: CAWSLGAGTSGNTQYF. The CDR3 nucleotides read TGTGCCTGGAGTCTCGGTGCCGGGACTAGCGGCAATACGCAGTATTTT.

This chain links TRBV5-1 with TRBJ2-5; maybe TRBD2 (5 bases). Deletions cut 2 bases from V and 4 bases from J, with 12 bases between. The CDR3 extends over 14 amino acids. Per the germline V gene, CDR1 is SGHRS and CDR2 is YFSETQ. In DNA, the CDR3 is TGCGCCAGCAGCTTAAATGGGAGAGGAGAGACCCAGTACTTC. As protein: CASSLNGRGETQYF.

The V and J genes are TRBV11-3 and TRBJ1-5; D remains ambiguous. Looked up from germline, CDR1 is SGHNT and CDR2 is YENEEA. V was pared by 1 base and J by 7 bases, with 14 bases between. The CDR3 loop spans 15 amino acids. DNA of the CDR3: TGTGCCAGCAGCTTAGTCCGCCTCGGGTGCCAGCCCCAGCATTTT. Amino acid sequence: CASSLVRLGCQPQHF.

The chain recombines TRBV5-1 with TRBJ1-2; TRBD1 might be the D (5 bases). Trimming pared 0 bases from V and 2 bases from J, leaving 11 bases between. This CDR3 spans 15 amino acids. Germline lookup yields CDR1 SGHRS and CDR2 YFSETQ. As DNA, the CDR3 is TGCGCCAGCAGCTTGGGGGCAGGGTCGAACTATGGCTACACCTTC. This sequence encodes CASSLGAGSNYGYTF.

CDR3 sequence reads: CASSLASSTSYEQYF. The CDR3 DNA is TGTGCCAGCAGCTTAGCGTCGAGCACCTCCTACGAGCAGTACTTC. The chain has TRBV7-2 and TRBJ2-7, with D unclear. V lost 0 bases to trimming and J lost 0 bases, with 9 bases between them. The CDR3 runs 15 residues. From germline, CDR1 is SGHTA and CDR2 FQGNSA.